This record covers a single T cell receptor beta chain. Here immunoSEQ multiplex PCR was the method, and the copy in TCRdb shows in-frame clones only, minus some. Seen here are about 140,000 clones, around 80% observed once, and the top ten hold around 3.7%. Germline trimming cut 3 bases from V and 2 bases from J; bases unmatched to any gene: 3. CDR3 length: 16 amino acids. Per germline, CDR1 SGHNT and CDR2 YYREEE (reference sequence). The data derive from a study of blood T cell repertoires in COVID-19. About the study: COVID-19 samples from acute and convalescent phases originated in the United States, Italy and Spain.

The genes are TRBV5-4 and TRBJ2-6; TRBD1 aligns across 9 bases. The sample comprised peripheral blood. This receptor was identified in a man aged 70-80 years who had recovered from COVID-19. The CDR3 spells CASSSNRGPGANVLTF. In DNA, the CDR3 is TGTGCCAGCAGCTCGAACAGGGGGCCTGGGGCCAACGTCCTGACTTTC.